These 29 T cell receptor beta chains share one sample of origin, sequenced in a study of T cell responses to AZD1222 COVID-19 vaccine. Repertoires were generated with immunoSEQ multiplex PCR, while TCRdb's copy carries only in-frame clones and drops some. The sample lists 130,000 to 150,000 clones, 85% to 95% occurring once. The sample was peripheral blood, taken on day 0 of AZD1222 vaccination. Receptors were obtained from an adult in good health.

J is TRBJ2-3 and V is TRBV6-5; D ambiguous. The CDR3 spans 13 residues. Germline CDR1 MNHEY, CDR2 SVGAGI. V lost 8 bases, J lost 1 base, and 10 bases lay in between. CDR3 loop: CASVPSGTDTQYF. The CDR3 DNA is TGTGCCAGCGTCCCCTCGGGCACAGATACGCAGTATTTT.

The chain has TRBV5-6 and TRBJ2-7; 8 bases line up with TRBD2. Germline values: CDR1 SGHDT, CDR2 YYEEEE. Germline trimming cut 3 bases from V and 1 base from J; bases unmatched to any gene: 9. CDR3 length: 16 amino acids. This chain's CDR3 is CASSSLSGGDSYEQYF. The CDR3 DNA sequence: TGTGCCAGCAGCTCCCTCTCGGGGGGGGATTCCTACGAGCAGTACTTC.

V and J are TRBV7-9 and TRBJ2-3; 7 nucleotides match TRBD2. In germline, CDR1 is SEHNR, CDR2 FQNEAQ (reference sequence). Losses at the gene ends were 5 bases for V and 6 bases for J; bases not matched to a gene: 8. The CDR3 has 14 residues. CDR3 sequence reads: CASSPPQGGDTQYF. CDR3 DNA: TGTGCCAGCAGCCCCCCCCAGGGAGGGGATACGCAGTATTTT.

V and J are TRBV29-1 and TRBJ2-7; D call uncertain. In germline, CDR1 is SQVTM, CDR2 ANQGSEA. V was shortened by 7 bases and J by 7 bases, with 23 bases between the two germline ends. The CDR3 extends over 14 amino acids. CDR3 residues: CSGQIPGPPGEQYF. In DNA, the CDR3 is TGCAGCGGCCAGATACCGGGCCCCCCGGGTGAGCAGTACTTC.

The J gene is TRBJ2-1, the V gene TRBV9, with D perhaps matching TRBD2 (6 bases). This CDR3 spans 15 amino acids. Trimming removed 0 bases from V and 4 bases from J, with 11 bases in between. Germline CDR1 and CDR2: SGDLS and YYNGEE. The DNA of the CDR3 is TGTGCCAGCAGCGTAGTTAGCGGAGGTTACAATGAGCAGTTCTTC. Translated, it gives CASSVVSGGYNEQFF.

This rearrangement joins TRBV19 to TRBJ1-5; the D is unclear. V was clipped by 5 bases and J by 0 bases, with 2 bases between them. Germline V gives CDR1 LNHDA, CDR2 SQIVND (reference sequence). This CDR3 is 12 amino acids long. CDR3 in amino acids: CASSPSNQPQHF. Written as DNA, the CDR3 is TGTGCCAGTAGTCCTAGCAATCAGCCCCAGCATTTT.

DNA of the CDR3: TGTGCCAGCAGCACCCAGGGGAACACTGAAGCTTTCTTT. Protein product: CASSTQGNTEAFF. The rearrangement joins TRBV7-9 to TRBJ1-1; possibly TRBD1 for D (5 bases). The CDR3 is made up of 13 amino acids. The V end lost 5 bases, the J end lost 1 base, and 8 bases lay between the germline ends. CDR1 and CDR2 from the germline V gene are SEHNR and FQNEAQ (reference sequence).

This sequence joins TRBV24-1 and TRBJ2-3; D assignment may be TRBD1 or TRBD2 (5 bases each). Deletions cut 3 bases from V and 0 bases from J, with 12 bases between. Looked up from germline, CDR1 is KGHDR and CDR2 is SFDVKD. The CDR3 is 16 residues long. CDR3 nucleotide sequence: TGTGCCACCAGTGATGTGGGACCGATGAGCACAGATACGCAGTATTTT. Protein sequence: CATSDVGPMSTDTQYF.

The J gene is TRBJ1-4, the V gene TRBV25-1; the match to TRBD1 covers 10 bases. V lost 6 bases and J lost 8; bases outside the gene matches: 9. CDR3 length equals 15 residues. CDR1 and CDR2 (germline): MGHDK, SYGVNS. This chain's CDR3 is CASSETGGAGEKLFF. The CDR3 DNA is TGTGCCAGCAGCGAGACAGGGGGCGCCGGGGAAAAACTGTTTTTT.

The chain carries TRBV5-1 and TRBJ1-1, with D perhaps TRBD1 (5 bases). V was clipped by 3 bases and J by 2 bases, with 17 bases between them. The V gene's germline CDR1 is SGHRS and CDR2 YFSETQ. The CDR3 runs to 16 residues. Here the CDR3 DNA reads TGCGCCAGCAGCTACCTCCGGGGGTTGAGAAACACTGAAGCTTTCTTT. Protein: CASSYLRGLRNTEAFF. The full variable domain, in which reference TRBV5-1 and TRBJ1-1 provide the parts outside the CDR3, is KAGVTQTPRYLIKTRGQQVTLSCSPISGHRSVSWYQQTPGQGLQFLFEYFSETQRNKGNFPGRFSGRQFSNSRSEMNVSTLELGDSALYLCASSYLRGLRNTEAFFGQGTRLTVV.

This clone was counted between two and nine times. The CDR3 region has the DNA TGTGCCAGCAGTCCTAGCGGGATGGGGTACGAGCAGTACTTC. It is translated as CASSPSGMGYEQYF. The rearrangement links TRBV2 to TRBJ2-7; TRBD2 matches at 9 bases. Germline V gene data show CDR1 as SNHLY and CDR2 as FYNNEI. This CDR3 region has 14 residues. V shed 5 bases and J 4 bases; nucleotides not matched to a gene: 6.

Notes on this clone: Likely a read error: the CDR3 ends without its conserved phenylalanine or tryptophan. It is unclear where the CDR3 begins or ends on the DNA, so no DNA is shown, and the CDR3 is as TCRdb lists it. This chain joins TRBV4-1 and TRBJ1-4. The germline CDR1 and CDR2 sequences are MGHRA and YSYEKL. The CDR3 comprises 15 residues, both ends counted. CDR3 residues: CASSQVWDSKRGLVV.

The genes are TRBV13 and TRBJ2-3, with 8 bases fitting TRBD1. Germline values: CDR1 PRHDT, CDR2 FYEKMQ (reference sequence). The CDR3 spans 16 residues. The J segment lost 2 bases and the V segment lost 5 bases, leaving 9 bases of the junction unmatched. Here the CDR3 DNA reads TGTGCCAGCAGCCGTTCCGGGACAGGCCCCACAGATACGCAGTATTTT. This sequence encodes CASSRSGTGPTDTQYF.

V and J are TRBV27 and TRBJ2-1; TRBD2 agrees at 9 bases. The CDR3 length is 17 residues. Germline V gene sequence: CDR1 MNHEY, CDR2 SMNVEV (reference sequence). With 0 bases clipped from V and 7 bases from J, the junction kept 10 bases outside the gene matches. Here the CDR3 reads CASSLSGGGAVGNEQFF. Here the CDR3 DNA reads TGTGCCAGCAGTTTATCGGGCGGGGGGGCCGTAGGGAATGAGCAGTTCTTC.

The chain links TRBV19 to TRBJ2-7; the D is unclear. V lost 2 bases and J 0 bases, leaving 11 bases between the germline ends. Germline V gene data show CDR1 as LNHDA and CDR2 as SQIVND (reference sequence). The CDR3 is 15 residues long. CDR3 amino acids: CASSIRSSFSYEQYF. The DNA for the CDR3 is TGTGCCAGTAGTATACGTTCCAGCTTCTCCTACGAGCAGTACTTC.

The chain employs TRBV9 and TRBJ2-7, with 9 bases that match TRBD1. The germline CDR1 and CDR2 sequences are SGDLS and YYNGEE. The ends lost 0 bases at V and 4 bases at J; junction bases unmatched: 5. The CDR3 loop spans 15 amino acids. This CDR3 reads CASSVGRTGVYEQYF. CDR3 coding DNA: TGTGCCAGCAGCGTAGGCCGGACAGGGGTTTACGAGCAGTACTTC.

This clone was seen just once. The chain links TRBV19 to TRBJ1-5; perhaps TRBD1 as D (6 bases). This CDR3 comprises 14 residues. CDR1 is LNHDA, CDR2 SQIVND, per germline (reference sequence). Trimming left V 4 bases short and J 3 bases short, with 10 bases between. CDR3 bases: TGTGCCAGTAGTACAGGACAGAACAATCAGCCCCAGCATTTT. Residues: CASSTGQNNQPQHF.

The chain joins TRBV9 to TRBJ2-1; D could derive from TRBD1 or TRBD2 (6 bases each). From germline, CDR1 is SGDLS and CDR2 YYNGEE. Trimming cost V 3 bases and J 3 bases, with 13 bases left between them. The CDR3 length is 15 residues. The CDR3 sequence: CASSGGGTLYNEQFF. CDR3 DNA sequence: TGTGCCAGCAGCGGAGGGGGGACTCTCTACAATGAGCAGTTCTTC. The whole variable domain, filled in from reference TRBV9 and TRBJ2-1, reads DSGVTQTPKHLITATGQRVTLRCSPRSGDLSVYWYQQSLDQGLQFLIQYYNGEERAKGNILERFSAQQFPDLHSELNLSSLELGDSALYFCASSGGGTLYNEQFFGPGTRLTVL.

This rearrangement joins TRBV5-4 to TRBJ2-5; 15 bases are a match to TRBD2. Losses at the gene ends were 3 bases for V and 5 bases for J; bases not matched to a gene: 8. Germline V gives CDR1 SGHNT, CDR2 YYREEE (reference sequence). The CDR3 is made up of 17 amino acids. The CDR3 region is CASSSGLAGGTLETQYF. DNA of the CDR3: TGTGCCAGCAGCTCAGGACTAGCGGGAGGGACTCTGGAGACCCAGTACTTC.

V usage is TRBV10-2 and J usage is TRBJ1-2, with D unresolved. The CDR3 is made up of 13 amino acids. V was clipped by 6 bases and J by 4 bases, with 12 bases between them. CDR1 is WSHSY, CDR2 SAAADI, per germline. CDR3 amino acids: CASSPESLYGYTF. In DNA, the CDR3 is TGCGCCAGCAGCCCCGAGAGCCTCTATGGCTACACCTTC.

The V call is TRBV19, the J call TRBJ2-7; 9 bases match TRBD2. Germline V CDR1 and CDR2: LNHDA, SQIVND (reference sequence). The trim removed 4 bases at V and 4 bases at J, leaving 5 bases unmatched. The CDR3 loop spans 14 amino acids. The CDR3 DNA reads as TGTGCCAGTAGTAGCGGGAGGGCTGGGTACGAGCAGTACTTC. Translation: CASSSGRAGYEQYF.

The chain employs TRBV6-5 and TRBJ2-2; D call uncertain. This CDR3 is 11 amino acids long. From germline, CDR1 is MNHEY and CDR2 SVGAGI. Trimming cost V 5 bases and J 6 bases, with 4 bases left between them. This CDR3 is CASSPPGELFF. CDR3 DNA sequence: TGTGCCAGCAGTCCCCCCGGGGAGCTGTTTTTT.

The chain is built from TRBV11-3 and TRBJ1-3; no definite D call. The CDR3 totals 13 residues. Germline V CDR1 and CDR2: SGHNT, YENEEA. The germline V and J ends were trimmed by 4 bases and 14 bases, with 18 bases remaining between them. CDR3 region: CASSYSSAGILYF. The CDR3 DNA sequence: TGTGCCAGCAGCTACAGTAGCGCTGGAATCCTATATTTT.

The chain links TRBV27 to TRBJ2-5; 8 nucleotides match TRBD2. The germline V gene encodes CDR1 MNHEY and CDR2 SMNVEV (reference sequence). The CDR3 consists of 16 residues. V dropped 6 bases and J dropped 5; count of bases not matched to a gene: 14. The chain's CDR3 is CASRRRGGEGWETQYF. The CDR3 DNA sequence: TGTGCCAGCAGGAGACGGGGGGGCGAAGGATGGGAGACCCAGTACTTC.

J is TRBJ2-7 and V is TRBV18; 7 nucleotides align to TRBD1. CDR1 KGHSH and CDR2 LQKENI come from the germline V gene. Trimming removed 8 bases from V and 6 bases from J; junction bases left unmatched: 7. The CDR3 contains 12 residues. The CDR3 reads CASETQGSEQYF. Here the CDR3 DNA reads TGTGCCAGCGAAACACAGGGGAGCGAGCAGTACTTC.

The J gene is TRBJ1-1, the V gene TRBV4-1; possible D gene TRBD1, 5 bases. The CDR3 sequence is 14 residues long. From germline, CDR1 is MGHRA and CDR2 YSYEKL. The ends were cut back, 3 bases at V and 0 bases at J, with 8 bases in the middle. The CDR3 bases are TGCGCCAGCAGCCAGACAGACATGAACACTGAAGCTTTCTTT. Its protein is CASSQTDMNTEAFF.

The chain employs TRBV30 and TRBJ2-7, with 13 bases matching TRBD2. The CDR3 is 14 amino acids. Unmatched junction bases numbered 4, after V lost 4 bases and J lost 4 bases. Germline V CDR1 and CDR2: GTSNPN, SVGIG (reference sequence). CDR3 residues: CAWTGTSGIYEQYF. The CDR3 DNA reads as TGTGCCTGGACCGGGACTAGCGGGATTTACGAGCAGTACTTC.

This chain joins TRBV11-2 and TRBJ2-7; 14 bases agree with TRBD2. This CDR3 has 15 amino acids. Germline V CDR1 and CDR2: SGHAT, FQNNGV. The V and J ends lost 1 base and 10 bases, in that order; junction bases with no gene match: 6. CDR3: CASSLATGLAGDQYF. The CDR3 DNA is TGTGCCAGCAGCTTAGCCACGGGACTAGCGGGGGACCAGTACTTC.

The J gene is TRBJ1-2, the V gene TRBV10-3; TRBD1 is a possible D gene (5 bases). The ends were cut back, 3 bases at V and 6 bases at J, with 14 bases in the middle. The CDR3 has 14 amino acids. CDR1 is ENHRY, CDR2 SYGVKD, per germline. CDR3 DNA: TGTGCCATCAGTGACAGAGGGGTGAGGAATGGCTACACCTTC. Amino acids: CAISDRGVRNGYTF.